This TCR beta chain comes out of a study of blood T cell repertoires in COVID-19. Study-level background: T cells, B-cell-depleted T cells, or PBMCs supplied cDNA or gDNA.

V lost 8 bases and J lost 6, with 6 bases in between. Germline V CDR1 and CDR2: SNHLY, FYNNEI. The length of the CDR3 is 10 residues. Followed over time, Seattle patients had been enrolled while infection was active. Per the original data handling: The authors estimated nucleated cell counts from reference gene primer amplification. Assay: immunoSEQ multiplex PCR; the TCRdb copy retains only in-frame clones and omits some. V and J calls and clone size are as listed in that table; D and trimming were resolved from the DNA. The sample yields approximately 120,000 clones, around 90% seen once. The sequencing sample was made of peripheral blood. The chain combines TRBV2 with TRBJ2-3; D might be TRBD1 (6 bases). The TCR comes from a middle-aged man with COVID-19, enrolled during active disease. CDR3 loop: CASQGDTQYF. The CDR3 DNA sequence: TGTGCCAGCCAGGGGGATACGCAGTATTTT. Based on the CDR3 plus reference TRBV2 and TRBJ2-3, the full variable domain is EPEVTQTPSHQVTQMGQEVILRCVPISNHLYFYWYRQILGQKVEFLVSFYNNEISEKSEIFDDQFSVERPDGSNFTLKIRSTKLEDSAMYFCASQGDTQYFGPGTRLTVL.